This TCR beta chain was recovered during a study of vaccination and CD4 T cells after COVID-19. The treatment was: 10-day PBMC culture with coronavirus spike peptide pools or control peptides (ViraFEST assay). The CDR3 runs to 15 residues. Deletions cut 4 bases from V and 2 bases from J, with 12 bases between. Germline CDR1 reads SGHTA; CDR2 reads FQGNSA. Comment on this clonotype: Its antigen is as yet unknown.

The Oncomine TCR Beta short-read assay was applied to DNA of cultured CD4+ T cells. TCRdb passed the PCR reads through MiXCR, listing each CDR3 protein once. The sample has some 19,000 distinct CDR3 sequences, around two fifths seen once. The TCR originated in a human donor with COVID-19. Sequencing was done on a sample of cultured CD4+ T cells from blood. The chain links TRBV7-2 to TRBJ2-1; tentatively, D is TRBD1 (5 bases). Here the CDR3 reads CASSSQGETYNEQFF. The CDR3 DNA follows: TGTGCCAGCAGCTCGCAAGGGGAAACCTACAATGAGCAGTTCTTC.